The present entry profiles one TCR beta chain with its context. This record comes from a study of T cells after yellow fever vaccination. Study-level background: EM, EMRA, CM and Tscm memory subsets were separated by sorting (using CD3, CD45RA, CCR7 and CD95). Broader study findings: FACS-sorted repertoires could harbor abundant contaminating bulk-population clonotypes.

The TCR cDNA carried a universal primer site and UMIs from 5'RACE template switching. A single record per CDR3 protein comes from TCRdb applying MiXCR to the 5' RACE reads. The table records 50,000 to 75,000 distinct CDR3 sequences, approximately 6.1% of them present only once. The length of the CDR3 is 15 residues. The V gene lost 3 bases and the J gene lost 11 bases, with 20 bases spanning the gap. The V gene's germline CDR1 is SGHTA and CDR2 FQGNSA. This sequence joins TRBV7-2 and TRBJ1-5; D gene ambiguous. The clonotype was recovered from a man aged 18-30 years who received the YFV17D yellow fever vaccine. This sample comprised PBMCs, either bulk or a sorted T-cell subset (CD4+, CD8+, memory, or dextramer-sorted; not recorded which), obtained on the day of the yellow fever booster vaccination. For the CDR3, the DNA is TGTGCCAGCAGCTTCTCCGGACTGACAACGTTAGCCCAGCATTTT. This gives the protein CASSFSGLTTLAQHF.